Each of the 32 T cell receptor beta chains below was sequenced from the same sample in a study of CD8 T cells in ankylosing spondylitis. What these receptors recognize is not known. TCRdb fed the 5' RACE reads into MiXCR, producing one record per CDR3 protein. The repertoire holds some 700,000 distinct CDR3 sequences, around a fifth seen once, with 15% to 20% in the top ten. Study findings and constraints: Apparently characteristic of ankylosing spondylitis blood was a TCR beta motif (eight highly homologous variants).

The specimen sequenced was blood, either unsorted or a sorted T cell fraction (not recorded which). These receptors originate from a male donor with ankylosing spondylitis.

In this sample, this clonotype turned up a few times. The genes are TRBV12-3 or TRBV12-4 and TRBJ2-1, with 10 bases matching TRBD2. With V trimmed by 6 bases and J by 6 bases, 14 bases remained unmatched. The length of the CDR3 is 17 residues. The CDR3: CASRSLAGVSLGNEQFF. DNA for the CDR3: TGTGCCAGCAGATCGCTAGCGGGAGTAAGTCTGGGCAATGAGCAGTTCTTC.

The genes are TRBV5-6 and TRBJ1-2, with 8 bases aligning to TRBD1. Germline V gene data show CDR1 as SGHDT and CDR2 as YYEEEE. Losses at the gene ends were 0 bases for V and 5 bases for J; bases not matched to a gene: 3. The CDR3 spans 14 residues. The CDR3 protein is CASSLARTGYGYTF. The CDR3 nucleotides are TGTGCCAGCAGCTTGGCCAGGACAGGGTATGGCTACACCTTC.

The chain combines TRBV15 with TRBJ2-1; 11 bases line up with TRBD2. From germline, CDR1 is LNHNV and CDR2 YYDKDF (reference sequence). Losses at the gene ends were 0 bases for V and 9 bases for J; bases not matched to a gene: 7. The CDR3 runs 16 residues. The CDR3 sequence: CATSREITSGSIEQFF. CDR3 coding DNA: TGTGCCACCAGCAGAGAAATAACTAGCGGGAGTATTGAGCAGTTCTTC.

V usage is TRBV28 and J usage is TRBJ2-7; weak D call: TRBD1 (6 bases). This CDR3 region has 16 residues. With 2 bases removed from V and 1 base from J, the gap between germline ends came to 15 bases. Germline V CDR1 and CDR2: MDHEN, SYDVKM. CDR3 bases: TGTGCCAGCAGTTTAGCCGGGACACCGATATCCTACGAGCAGTACTTC. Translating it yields CASSLAGTPISYEQYF.

In DNA, the CDR3 is TGTGCCAGCTCACCACTTAGCGGTCGGGACACCGGGGAGCTGTTTTTT. It is translated as CASSPLSGRDTGELFF. The chain is built from TRBV18 and TRBJ2-2; a weak D match, TRBD2 (6 bases). This CDR3 is built from 16 residues. With 1 base removed from V and 3 bases from J, the gap between germline ends came to 12 bases. Germline CDR1 KGHSH, CDR2 LQKENI.

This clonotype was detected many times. The CDR3 is CASSSGTGLETQYF. CDR3 coding DNA: TGTGCCAGCAGTTCCGGGACAGGGTTGGAGACCCAGTACTTC. This chain joins TRBV12-3 or TRBV12-4 and TRBJ2-5; 9 positions agree with TRBD1. V lost 4 bases to trimming and J lost 5 bases; unmatched junction nucleotides: 5. This CDR3 is 14 amino acids long.

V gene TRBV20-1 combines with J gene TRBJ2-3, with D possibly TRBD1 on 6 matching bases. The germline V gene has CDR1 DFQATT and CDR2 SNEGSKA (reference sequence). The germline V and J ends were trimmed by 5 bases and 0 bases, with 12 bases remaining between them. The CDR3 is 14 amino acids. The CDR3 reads CSAARDTSTDTQYF. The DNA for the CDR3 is TGCAGTGCTGCCCGGGACACCAGCACAGATACGCAGTATTTT.

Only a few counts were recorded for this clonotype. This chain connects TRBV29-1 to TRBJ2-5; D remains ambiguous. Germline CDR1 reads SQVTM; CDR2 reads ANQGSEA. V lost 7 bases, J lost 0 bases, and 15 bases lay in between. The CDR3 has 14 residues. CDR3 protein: CSAFLTVHQETQYF. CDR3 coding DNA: TGCAGCGCCTTTCTGACGGTCCACCAAGAGACCCAGTACTTC.

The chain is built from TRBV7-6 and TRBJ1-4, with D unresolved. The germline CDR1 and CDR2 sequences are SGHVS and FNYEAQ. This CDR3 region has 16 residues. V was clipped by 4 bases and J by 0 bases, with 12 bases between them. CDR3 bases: TGTGCCAGCAGCTCCGGGTGGGTTGCAACTAATGAAAAACTGTTTTTT. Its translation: CASSSGWVATNEKLFF.

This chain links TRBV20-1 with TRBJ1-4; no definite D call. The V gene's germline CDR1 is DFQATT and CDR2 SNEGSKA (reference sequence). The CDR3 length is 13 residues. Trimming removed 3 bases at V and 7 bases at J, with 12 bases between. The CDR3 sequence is CSARGSVTEKLFF. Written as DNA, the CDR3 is TGCAGTGCTAGGGGCTCGGTGACTGAAAAACTGTTTTTT.

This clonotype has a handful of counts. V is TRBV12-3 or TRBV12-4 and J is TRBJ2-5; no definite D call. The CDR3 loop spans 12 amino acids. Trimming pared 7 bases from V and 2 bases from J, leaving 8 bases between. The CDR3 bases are TGTGCCAGCAAGGGTAGGCAAGAGACCCAGTACTTC. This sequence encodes CASKGRQETQYF.

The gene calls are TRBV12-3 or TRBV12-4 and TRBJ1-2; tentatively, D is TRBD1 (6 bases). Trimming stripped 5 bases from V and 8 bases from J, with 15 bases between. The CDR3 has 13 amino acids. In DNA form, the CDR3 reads TGTGCCAGCAGTCGACAGGCCACAGGGGGCTACACCTTC. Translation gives CASSRQATGGYTF.

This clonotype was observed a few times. The CDR3 sequence: CASNGKGAKDTEAFF. CDR3 nucleotides: TGTGCCAGTAATGGTAAGGGGGCGAAGGACACTGAAGCTTTCTTT. The chain couples TRBV27 to TRBJ1-1; 7 bases are shared with TRBD1. V dropped 9 bases and J dropped 3; count of bases not matched to a gene: 13. Per germline, CDR1 MNHEY and CDR2 SMNVEV (reference sequence). The CDR3 covers 15 residues.

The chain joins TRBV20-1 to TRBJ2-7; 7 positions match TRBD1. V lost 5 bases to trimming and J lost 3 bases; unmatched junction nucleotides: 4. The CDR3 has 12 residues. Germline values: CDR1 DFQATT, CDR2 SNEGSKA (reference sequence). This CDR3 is CSAATGLYEQYF. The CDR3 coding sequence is TGCAGTGCTGCGACAGGGCTCTACGAGCAGTACTTC.

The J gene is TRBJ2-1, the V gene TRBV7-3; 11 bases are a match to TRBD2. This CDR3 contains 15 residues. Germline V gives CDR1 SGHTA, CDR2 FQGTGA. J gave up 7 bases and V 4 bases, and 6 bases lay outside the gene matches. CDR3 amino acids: CASSSLAGGWNEQFF. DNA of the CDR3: TGTGCCAGCAGCTCCTTAGCGGGAGGGTGGAATGAGCAGTTCTTC.

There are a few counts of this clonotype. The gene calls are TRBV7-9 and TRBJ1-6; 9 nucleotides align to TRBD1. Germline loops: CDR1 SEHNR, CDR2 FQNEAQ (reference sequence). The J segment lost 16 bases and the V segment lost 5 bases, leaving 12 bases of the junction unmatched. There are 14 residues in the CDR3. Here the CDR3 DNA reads TGTGCCAGCAGCCTTGGACAGGGGAACCGAAAACTCCACTTT. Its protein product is CASSLGQGNRKLHF.

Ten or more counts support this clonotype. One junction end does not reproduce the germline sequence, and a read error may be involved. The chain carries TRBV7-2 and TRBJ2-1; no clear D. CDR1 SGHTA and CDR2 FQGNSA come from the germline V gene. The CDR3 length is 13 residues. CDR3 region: CASSLAPYNEQFF. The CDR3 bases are TGCGCCAGCAGCTTGGCCCCCTACAATGAGCAGTTCTTC.

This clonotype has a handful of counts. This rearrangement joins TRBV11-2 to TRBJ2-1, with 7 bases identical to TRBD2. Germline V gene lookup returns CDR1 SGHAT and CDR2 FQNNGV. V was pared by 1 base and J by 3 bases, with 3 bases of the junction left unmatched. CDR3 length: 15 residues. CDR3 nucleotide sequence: TGTGCCAGCAGCTTAGTGGGGGGGAACTACAATGAGCAGTTCTTC. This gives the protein CASSLVGGNYNEQFF.

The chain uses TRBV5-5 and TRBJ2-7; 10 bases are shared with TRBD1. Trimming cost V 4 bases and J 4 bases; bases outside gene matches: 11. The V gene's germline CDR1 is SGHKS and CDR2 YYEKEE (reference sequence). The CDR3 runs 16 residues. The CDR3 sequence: CASSPTDRGPWYEQYF. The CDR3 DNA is TGTGCCAGCAGCCCAACTGACAGGGGGCCTTGGTACGAGCAGTACTTC.

The CDR3 DNA sequence: TGTGCCAGCAGTTACCGCGAGGGCACCGGGGAGCTGTTTTTT. This codes for CASSYREGTGELFF. The chain combines TRBV6-5 with TRBJ2-2; D is possibly TRBD2 (5 bases). Germline loops: CDR1 MNHEY, CDR2 SVGAGI. V gave up 2 bases and J gave up 4 bases, with 8 bases separating them. The length of the CDR3 is 14 residues.

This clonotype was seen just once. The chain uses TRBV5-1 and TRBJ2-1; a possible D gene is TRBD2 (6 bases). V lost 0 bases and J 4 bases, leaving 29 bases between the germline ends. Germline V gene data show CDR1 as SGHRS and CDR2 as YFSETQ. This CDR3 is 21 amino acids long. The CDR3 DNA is TGCGCCAGCAGCTTGGATGGGGGGATCACTTCTCTGGACTCCCTGTACAATGAGCAGTTCTTC. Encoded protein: CASSLDGGITSLDSLYNEQFF.

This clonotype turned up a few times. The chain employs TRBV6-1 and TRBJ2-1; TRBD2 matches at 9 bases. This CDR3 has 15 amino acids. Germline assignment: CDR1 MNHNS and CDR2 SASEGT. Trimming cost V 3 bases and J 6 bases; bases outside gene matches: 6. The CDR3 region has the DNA TGTGCCAGCAGTGAGGAGGGACTAGCTACCAATGAGCAGTTCTTC. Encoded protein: CASSEEGLATNEQFF.

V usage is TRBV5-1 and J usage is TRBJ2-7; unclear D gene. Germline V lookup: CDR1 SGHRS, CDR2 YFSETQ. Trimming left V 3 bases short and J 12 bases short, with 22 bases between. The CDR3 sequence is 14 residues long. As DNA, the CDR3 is TGCGCCAGCAGCTCTGAGACGCCGGGTAAAGTGTTGTACTTC. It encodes CASSSETPGKVLYF.

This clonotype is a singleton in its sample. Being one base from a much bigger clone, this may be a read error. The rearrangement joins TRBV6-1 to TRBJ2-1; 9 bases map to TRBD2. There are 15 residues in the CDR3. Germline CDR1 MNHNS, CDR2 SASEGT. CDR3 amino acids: CTSSHELAGGNEQFF. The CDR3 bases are TGTACCAGCTCCCATGAGTTGGCGGGAGGGAATGAGCAGTTCTTC.

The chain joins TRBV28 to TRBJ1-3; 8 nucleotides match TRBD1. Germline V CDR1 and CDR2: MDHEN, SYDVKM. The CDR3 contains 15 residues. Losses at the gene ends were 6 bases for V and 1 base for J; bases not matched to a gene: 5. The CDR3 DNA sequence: TGTGCCAGCAGAACCGGGACAGGATCTGGAAACACCATATATTTT. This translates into CASRTGTGSGNTIYF.

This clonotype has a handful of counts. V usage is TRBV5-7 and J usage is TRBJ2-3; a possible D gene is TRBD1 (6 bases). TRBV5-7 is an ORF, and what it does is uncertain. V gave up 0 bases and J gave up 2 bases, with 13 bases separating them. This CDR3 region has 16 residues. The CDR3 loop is CASSLGQERDTDTQYF. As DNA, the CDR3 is TGTGCCAGCAGCTTGGGACAGGAGAGGGACACAGATACGCAGTATTTT.

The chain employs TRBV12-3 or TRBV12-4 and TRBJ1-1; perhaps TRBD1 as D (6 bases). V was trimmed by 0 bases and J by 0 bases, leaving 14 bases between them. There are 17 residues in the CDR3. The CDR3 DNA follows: TGTGCCAGCAGTTTAGCGAAGGGGGGGTCCATGAACACTGAAGCTTTCTTT. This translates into CASSLAKGGSMNTEAFF.

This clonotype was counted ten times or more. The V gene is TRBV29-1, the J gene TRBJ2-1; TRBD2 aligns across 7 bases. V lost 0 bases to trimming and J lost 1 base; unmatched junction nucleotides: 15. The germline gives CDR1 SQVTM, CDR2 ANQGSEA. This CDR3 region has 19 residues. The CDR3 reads CSVEDSGGASGLSYNEQFF. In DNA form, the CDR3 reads TGCAGCGTTGAAGATAGCGGAGGTGCTAGCGGCCTTTCCTACAATGAGCAGTTCTTC.

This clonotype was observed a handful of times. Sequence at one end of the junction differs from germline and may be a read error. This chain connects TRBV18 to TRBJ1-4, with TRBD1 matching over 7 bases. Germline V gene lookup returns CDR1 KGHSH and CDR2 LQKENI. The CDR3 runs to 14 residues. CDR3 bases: TGTGCCAGCTCGCCACAGGGGCCAAATGAAAAACTGTTTTTT. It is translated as CASSPQGPNEKLFF.

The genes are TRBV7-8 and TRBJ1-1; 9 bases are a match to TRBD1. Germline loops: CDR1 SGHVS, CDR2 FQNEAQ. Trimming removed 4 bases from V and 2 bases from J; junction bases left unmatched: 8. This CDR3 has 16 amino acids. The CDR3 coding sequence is TGTGCCAGCAGCTCGGGACAGGGAGACCTAAACACTGAAGCTTTCTTT. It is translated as CASSSGQGDLNTEAFF.

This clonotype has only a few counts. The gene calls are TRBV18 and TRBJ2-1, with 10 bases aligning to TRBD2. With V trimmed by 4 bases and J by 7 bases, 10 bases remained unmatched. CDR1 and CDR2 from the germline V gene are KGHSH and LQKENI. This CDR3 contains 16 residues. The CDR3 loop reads CASSRQLAGGGNEQFF. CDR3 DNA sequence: TGTGCCAGCTCACGCCAGTTAGCGGGAGGTGGGAATGAGCAGTTCTTC.

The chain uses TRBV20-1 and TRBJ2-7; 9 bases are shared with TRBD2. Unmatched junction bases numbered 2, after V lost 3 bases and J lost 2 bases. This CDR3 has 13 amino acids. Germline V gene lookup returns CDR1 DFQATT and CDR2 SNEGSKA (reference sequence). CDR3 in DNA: TGCAGTGCTAGGGCTAGCGGGACCTACGAGCAGTACTTC. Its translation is CSARASGTYEQYF.